This TCR beta chain is from a study of T cell responses to AZD1222 COVID-19 vaccine. Study-level information: Samples with a second dose at about 4 or about 12 weeks were pooled together. Study-level findings and limits: Reportedly, close to half of spike-specific TCRs are directed against unmutated variant regions. In a largely white British group with more females than males, clonal diversity was possibly underestimated.

Of note for this clone: Antigen: not known.

Looked up from germline, CDR1 is LNHNV and CDR2 is YYDKDF (reference sequence). V shed 8 bases, J shed 10 bases, and the junction held 14 bases outside the gene matches. This CDR3 region has 14 residues. Only in-frame clones appear in the TCRdb table, and some are missing; sequencing was by immunoSEQ multiplex PCR. The sample holds some 120,000 clones; approximately 85% are singletons and the top ten take 5.5% to 8%. This TCR was sampled from an adult in good health. The V and J genes are TRBV15 and TRBJ1-5; 7 bases align to TRBD1. This sample comprised peripheral blood, obtained on day 0 of AZD1222 vaccination. CDR3 protein: CATGDRVSFDPQHF. CDR3 DNA sequence: TGTGCCACCGGCGACAGGGTATCATTTGACCCCCAGCATTTT. Full variable domain (outside the CDR3, taken from reference TRBV15 and TRBJ1-5): DAMVIQNPRYQVTQFGKPVTLSCSQTLNHNVMYWYQQKSSQAPKLLFHYYDKDFNNEADTPDNFQSRRPNTSFCFLDIRSPGLGDTAMYLCATGDRVSFDPQHFGDGTRLSIL.